The 25 T cell receptor beta chains listed next were all sequenced from one sample in a study of blood T cells in healthy people across ages. Combining a sample-barcoded 5' primer with a J-beta primer mix, a second PCR ran for 7 to 11 cycles. TCRdb reanalysed the 5' RACE reads using MiXCR and keeps one entry per CDR3 protein. The sample holds some 940,000 distinct CDR3 sequences, 25% to 30% seen once. In addition, the sample was reused for a study of T cells of mothers and their children.

The sample comprised blood. These receptors all come from a woman aged 35 to 49 in good health.

This clonotype appeared once. A much more abundant neighbour one base away suggests this may be a read error. The V gene is TRBV29-1, the J gene TRBJ2-3, with D perhaps matching TRBD1 (6 bases). Per the germline V gene, CDR1 is SQVTM and CDR2 is ANQGSEA. The CDR3 runs 14 residues. CDR3 region: CSVDRSGDTDAQYF. The CDR3 coding sequence is TGCAGCGTTGATAGGTCTGGGGACACAGATGCGCAGTATTTT.

This clonotype occurred many times. The genes are TRBV6-6 and TRBJ2-7; 10 bases map to TRBD2. V trimming: 5 bases; J trimming: 1 base; junction bases outside the gene matches: 5. Per germline, CDR1 MNHNY and CDR2 SVGAGI (reference sequence). The CDR3 consists of 15 residues. The CDR3 DNA is TGTGCCAGCAGTCAAGGACTAGCGGAGTCCTACGAGCAGTACTTC. Its translation is CASSQGLAESYEQYF.

This clonotype was detected once. The V gene is TRBV3-1, the J gene TRBJ2-3, with TRBD2 matching over 10 bases. V trimming: 4 bases; J trimming: 3 bases; junction bases outside the gene matches: 16. Germline V gives CDR1 LGHDT, CDR2 YNNKEL (reference sequence). This CDR3 is built from 19 residues. CDR3 bases: TGTGCCAGCAGCCGAGAACGACGTTCTAGCGGGAGCCCAACAGATACGCAGTATTTT. Translation: CASSRERRSSGSPTDTQYF.

This clonotype has at least ten counts. The chain has TRBV5-5 and TRBJ2-1; 11 nucleotides match TRBD1. The CDR3 runs to 14 residues. Trimming at V came to 4 bases and at J to 8 bases, leaving 5 bases not matched to a gene. Germline values: CDR1 SGHKS, CDR2 YYEKEE (reference sequence). This CDR3 reads CASSKDRGQYEQFF. CDR3 nucleotides: TGTGCCAGCAGCAAGGACAGGGGGCAATATGAGCAGTTCTTC.

The rearrangement uses TRBV19 and TRBJ2-4; TRBD1 matches 9 bases. With V trimmed by 8 bases and J by 7 bases, 9 bases remained unmatched. The CDR3 length is 14 residues. Germline CDR1 LNHDA, CDR2 SQIVND (reference sequence). The CDR3 DNA follows: TGTGCCAGTGATACCGGGACAGGGATGAACATTCAGTACTTC. It is translated as CASDTGTGMNIQYF.

This clonotype was seen many times. V gene TRBV29-1 combines with J gene TRBJ1-2, with D perhaps TRBD1 (6 bases). In germline, CDR1 is SQVTM, CDR2 ANQGSEA. The CDR3 is 14 amino acids. Trimming removed 1 base from V and 6 bases from J, with 15 bases in between. The CDR3 is CSVEGRGKVHGYTF. The CDR3 nucleotides read TGCAGCGTTGAAGGCAGGGGAAAGGTTCATGGCTACACCTTC.

This chain links TRBV7-9 with TRBJ2-5; D remains unclear. The J call may be incorrect, as the DNA end agrees better with TRBJ2-7. Germline CDR1 is SEHNR and CDR2 is FQNEAQ (reference sequence). The CDR3 spans 15 residues. CDR3 nucleotide sequence: TGTGCCAGCAGCTTCGGGCAGGCTCTTGTCTACGAGCAGTACTTC. It encodes CASSFGQALVYEQYF.

At least ten counts were recorded for this clonotype. The chain uses TRBV7-3 and TRBJ2-3; D may match TRBD1 or TRBD2 (7 bases each). The germline CDR1 and CDR2 sequences are SGHTA and FQGTGA. The CDR3 is 13 residues long. The V gene lost 4 bases and the J gene lost 6 bases, with 11 bases spanning the gap. The CDR3 DNA follows: TGTGCCAGCAGCTCAGGGGGGGACGATACGCAGTATTTT. Translated, it gives CASSSGGDDTQYF.

J is TRBJ2-1 and V is TRBV12-3 or TRBV12-4; 7 bases fit TRBD1. This CDR3 spans 14 amino acids. V lost 7 bases, J lost 9 bases, and 12 bases stayed unmatched. This chain's CDR3 is CASTESDRCVEQFF. In DNA, the CDR3 is TGTGCCAGCACCGAATCGGACAGGTGTGTTGAGCAGTTCTTC.

The rearrangement links TRBV4-2 to TRBJ2-1; TRBD2 agrees at 10 bases. This CDR3 comprises 16 residues. Germline assignment: CDR1 LGHNA and CDR2 YNFKEQ. Germline trimming cut 2 bases from V and 3 bases from J; bases unmatched to any gene: 4. In nucleotides, the CDR3 is TGTGCCAGCAGCCAACCCACTAGCGGGGTCTACAATGAGCAGTTCTTC. Translation: CASSQPTSGVYNEQFF.

This clonotype occurred many times. V is TRBV9 and J is TRBJ2-7; 8 bases are shared with TRBD2. The CDR3 contains 16 residues. Trimming cost V 0 bases and J 0 bases; bases outside gene matches: 5. CDR1 is SGDLS, CDR2 YYNGEE, per germline. The CDR3: CASSVAERGLSYEQYF. The CDR3 nucleotides read TGTGCCAGCAGCGTAGCGGAGCGGGGGCTCTCCTACGAGCAGTACTTC.

A remark on this clonotype: Just one base apart from a much larger clone, this may be a read error. The chain has TRBV20-1 and TRBJ1-1; the D gene is possibly TRBD1 (6 bases). Per germline, CDR1 DFQATT and CDR2 SNEGSKA (reference sequence). V lost 7 bases, J lost 0 bases, and 12 bases lay in between. The CDR3 covers 13 residues. Here the CDR3 DNA reads TGCAGTGTCAGGACAGCCCTGAACACTGAAGCTTTCTTT. Protein: CSVRTALNTEAFF.

Of note for this clonotype: An end of the junction does not agree with germline; a read error may underlie this. CDR3 sequence reads: CASSTGQGRNRPQHF. The CDR3 coding sequence is TGCGCCAGCAGCACAGGACAGGGGAGGAATCGGCCCCAGCATTTT. The chain links TRBV5-1 to TRBJ1-5; 9 bases align to TRBD1. The CDR3 covers 15 residues. Germline assignment: CDR1 SGHRS and CDR2 YFSETQ.

The chain carries TRBV7-6 and TRBJ1-6, with 8 bases matching TRBD1. Trimming removed 5 bases from V and 0 bases from J; junction bases left unmatched: 15. The CDR3 length is 20 residues. From germline, CDR1 is SGHVS and CDR2 FNYEAQ. The CDR3 nucleotides read TGTGCCAGCAGCCTACGTCCCGGGACAGGAGGGAGCTCCTATAATTCACCCCTCCACTTT. As protein: CASSLRPGTGGSSYNSPLHF. The full variable domain, in which reference TRBV7-6 and TRBJ1-6 provide the parts outside the CDR3, is GAGVSQSPRYKVTKRGQDVALRCDPISGHVSLYWYRQALGQGPEFLTYFNYEAQQDKSGLPNDRFSAERPEGSISTLTIQRTEQRDSAMYRCASSLRPGTGGSSYNSPLHFGNGTRLTVT.

J is TRBJ2-1 and V is TRBV4-1; tentatively, D is TRBD1 (5 bases). The J call may be in error: the DNA end matches TRBJ2-7 better. The CDR3 is 19 residues long. Germline CDR1 MGHRA, CDR2 YSYEKL. CDR3 in DNA: TGCGCCAGCAGCCAAGATCAAGGGGTAGGGGTTAGTTCCTACAATGAGCAGTACTTC. Translated: CASSQDQGVGVSSYNEQYF.

Concerning this clonotype itself: At one of its ends the junction is not consistent with the germline gene, which may arise from a read error. The genes are TRBV12-3 or TRBV12-4 and TRBJ1-2, with D possibly matching TRBD1 (5 bases). The CDR3 contains 13 residues. This CDR3 reads CVSRLSRTLLYTF. In DNA, the CDR3 is TGTGTCAGCAGACTTTCTAGGACACTCCTCTACACCTTC.

This clonotype was counted a few times. The chain recombines TRBV29-1 with TRBJ1-4; 10 bases are a match to TRBD1. The germline CDR1 and CDR2 sequences are SQVTM and ANQGSEA. V was pared by 0 bases and J by 10 bases, with 2 bases of the junction left unmatched. This CDR3 is built from 13 residues. The CDR3 loop reads CSVEDRDRGKLFF. CDR3 in DNA: TGCAGCGTTGAAGATCGGGACAGGGGAAAACTGTTTTTT.

The V and J genes are TRBV28 and TRBJ2-1; D is uncertain. CDR3 length: 15 residues. Germline assignment: CDR1 MDHEN and CDR2 SYDVKM. The V and J ends lost 3 bases and 0 bases respectively, with 9 bases between them. CDR3 residues: CASSLKASSYNEQFF. CDR3 coding DNA: TGTGCCAGCAGTTTGAAGGCCAGCTCCTACAATGAGCAGTTCTTC.

This clonotype has a handful of counts. The chain has TRBV7-9 and TRBJ1-2, with D hard to call. V lost 1 base and J 7 bases, leaving 22 bases between the germline ends. Germline V gene data show CDR1 as SEHNR and CDR2 as FQNEAQ (reference sequence). This CDR3 is built from 17 residues. CDR3 sequence (DNA): TGTGCCAGCAGCTTAGAACGTAGGCGGGTTGGAGAGACTGGCTACACCTTC. Translation: CASSLERRRVGETGYTF.

This clonotype was detected only once. DNA of the CDR3: TGTGCCAGCAGCCCCAGTGCCAGCCTGGGGTATGGCTACACCTTC. Translation: CASSPSASLGYGYTF. The V call is TRBV7-9, the J call TRBJ1-2, with D unresolved. There are 15 residues in the CDR3. Germline lookup yields CDR1 SEHNR and CDR2 FQNEAQ (reference sequence). The V and J ends lost 5 bases and 5 bases respectively, with 18 bases between them.

The chain has TRBV5-1 and TRBJ2-6, with a weak D call TRBD2 (5 bases). This CDR3 contains 18 residues. V lost 2 bases and J lost 2, with 17 bases in between. From germline, CDR1 is SGHRS and CDR2 YFSETQ. The CDR3 DNA sequence: TGCGCCAGCAGCTTAGAGGGTCGGGGTTCGGCTGGGGCCAACGTCCTGACTTTC. Its translation: CASSLEGRGSAGANVLTF.

This clonotype was picked up many times. The CDR3 DNA reads as TGTGCCAGCAGCTTGCGGGGGGGAGACACAGATACGCAGTATTTT. Translation gives CASSLRGGDTDTQYF. The chain links TRBV7-2 to TRBJ2-3, with 9 bases lining up with TRBD2. Trimming removed 3 bases from V and 2 bases from J; junction bases left unmatched: 3. This CDR3 is 15 amino acids long. Germline lookup yields CDR1 SGHTA and CDR2 FQGNSA. Based on the CDR3 plus reference TRBV7-2 and TRBJ2-3, the full variable domain is GAGVSQSPSNKVTEKGKDVELRCDPISGHTALYWYRQSLGQGLEFLIYFQGNSAPDKSGLPSDRFSAERTGGSVSTLTIQRTQQEDSAVYLCASSLRGGDTDTQYFGPGTRLTVL.

V gene TRBV7-9 combines with J gene TRBJ1-2; 8 bases align to TRBD1. The CDR3 contains 16 residues. Trimming cost V 7 bases and J 5 bases; bases outside gene matches: 15. The V gene's germline CDR1 is SEHNR and CDR2 FQNEAQ (reference sequence). CDR3: CASNPIGTGLGYGYTF. CDR3 in DNA: TGTGCCAGCAATCCAATAGGGACAGGACTCGGGTATGGCTACACCTTC.

The CDR3 DNA reads TGTGCCAGCAGCCATGGGATGACCTTACGCACAGATACGCAGTATTTT. The encoded protein is CASSHGMTLRTDTQYF. J is TRBJ2-3 and V is TRBV3-1; D gene ambiguous. V lost 3 bases to trimming and J lost 1 base, with 14 bases between them. CDR1 and CDR2 from the germline V gene are LGHDT and YNNKEL (reference sequence). The CDR3 has 16 residues.

The rearrangement joins TRBV6-5 to TRBJ1-3; 8 bases agree with TRBD1. Germline CDR1 MNHEY, CDR2 SVGAGI. J gave up 4 bases and V 0 bases, and 8 bases lay outside the gene matches. The CDR3 contains 17 residues. DNA for the CDR3: TGTGCCAGCAGTTACTCGATGCAGGGGGCCGGAGGAAACACCATATATTTT. Protein product: CASSYSMQGAGGNTIYF.